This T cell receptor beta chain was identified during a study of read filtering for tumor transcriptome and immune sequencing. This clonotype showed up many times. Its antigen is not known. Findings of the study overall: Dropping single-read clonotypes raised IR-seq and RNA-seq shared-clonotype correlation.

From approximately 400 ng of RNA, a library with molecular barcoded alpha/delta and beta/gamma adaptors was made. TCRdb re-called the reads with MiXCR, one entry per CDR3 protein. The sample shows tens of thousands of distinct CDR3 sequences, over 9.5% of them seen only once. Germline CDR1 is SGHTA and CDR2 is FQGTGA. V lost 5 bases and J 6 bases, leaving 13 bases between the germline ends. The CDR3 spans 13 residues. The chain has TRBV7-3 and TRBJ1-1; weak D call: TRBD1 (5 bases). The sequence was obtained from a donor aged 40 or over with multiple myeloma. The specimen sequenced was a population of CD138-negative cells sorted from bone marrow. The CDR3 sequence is CASSQIGDSEAFF. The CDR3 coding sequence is TGTGCCAGCAGCCAAATCGGGGACTCTGAAGCTTTCTTT.